The table lists the clone carrying this TCR beta chain with a few counts. Its antigen is undetermined. Germline trimming cut 4 bases from V and 1 base from J; bases unmatched to any gene: 7. The CDR3 runs 16 residues. CDR1 is SGDLS and CDR2 is YYNGEE in the germline V gene. Template-switching 5'RACE yielded the TCR cDNA; a universal primer site and UMIs were added in the process. Each CDR3 protein is one row after TCRdb ran MiXCR on the 5' RACE reads. This repertoire shows hundreds of thousands of distinct CDR3 sequences, 9% to 15% found once; its top ten account for about 15%. This entry belongs to a study of T cells after yellow fever vaccination. The wider study: Where fractions had low cell numbers, libraries were prepared from them with the SMART-Seq v4 Ultra Low Input RNA kit. The study, taken as a whole, reports: Secondary responses were weaker yet peaked faster, day 5 versus 15. Most clones from primary vaccination were detected again post-booster (roughly 96% CD4, roughly 91% CD8).

This receptor was obtained from a man aged 30 to 39 who received the YFV17D yellow fever vaccine. The sequenced sample was PBMCs, obtained on the day of the yellow fever booster vaccination. The V and J genes are TRBV9 and TRBJ2-3; 9 bases agree with TRBD2. CDR3 loop: CASSSIAGERTDTQYF. The CDR3 bases are TGTGCCAGCAGCTCCATAGCGGGAGAGCGCACAGATACGCAGTATTTT.